The rows below give T cell receptor beta chains drawn from one sample of a study of blood T cell repertoires in COVID-19. Clones were read by immunoSEQ multiplex PCR, and TCRdb kept only the in-frame ones, dropping some. The table has some 66,000 clones, roughly nine tenths seen once; the top ten hold about 7.3%. The sequencing input was peripheral blood. The receptors derive from a human donor in a cohort sampled during active COVID-19. The CDR3 runs from the conserved cysteine through the conserved F or W. Each record gives: V gene, clone size, D gene, J gene, CDR3 DNA, CDR3 protein. The D gene is left open where the match is weak. The size field is filled for only some rows; it gives once, few, many or a size class.

V gene: TRBV6-2/TRBV6-3
clone size: NA
D gene: NA
J gene: TRBJ2-7
CDR3 DNA: TGTGCCAGCAGCCGGGGCCTCGGGGAGCAGTACTTC
CDR3 protein: CASSRGLGEQYF

V gene: TRBV19
clone size: NA
D gene: NA
J gene: TRBJ1-1
CDR3 DNA: TGTGCCAGTAGTAGTCTGGGGGCCACTGAAGCTTTCTTT
CDR3 protein: CASSSLGATEAFF

V gene: TRBV18
clone size: once
D gene: NA
J gene: TRBJ1-1
CDR3 DNA: TGTGCCAGCTCACTCGGACTCACTGAAGCTTTCTTT
CDR3 protein: CASSLGLTEAFF

V gene: TRBV11-3
clone size: once
D gene: TRBD1
J gene: TRBJ1-5
CDR3 DNA: TGTGCCAGCAGCCACGACAGGGTAAGCAATCAGCCCCAGCATTTT
CDR3 protein: CASSHDRVSNQPQHF

V gene: TRBV9
clone size: NA
D gene: TRBD2
J gene: TRBJ2-2
CDR3 DNA: TGTGCCAGCAGCGTAGGTAGCGGGAAGAACACCGGGGAGCTGTTTTTT
CDR3 protein: CASSVGSGKNTGELFF

V gene: TRBV27
clone size: NA
D gene: NA
J gene: TRBJ1-1
CDR3 DNA: TGTGCCAGCAGTTTATCGAGTTGGGGAAGGGGCACTGAAGCTTTCTTT
CDR3 protein: CASSLSSWGRGTEAFF

V gene: TRBV6-5
clone size: NA
D gene: TRBD1
J gene: TRBJ2-7
CDR3 DNA: TGTGCCAGCAGCTCCGGAAACAGGGGCGAGCAGTACTTC
CDR3 protein: CASSSGNRGEQYF

V gene: TRBV6-5
clone size: NA
D gene: NA
J gene: TRBJ1-1
CDR3 DNA: TGTGCCAGCAGTTACTCGTCCCGGGTGAACACTGAAGCTTTCTTT
CDR3 protein: CASSYSSRVNTEAFF

V gene: TRBV6-5
clone size: NA
D gene: TRBD2
J gene: TRBJ2-7
CDR3 DNA: TGTGCCAGCAGTTACACCCCAAGCGGGAGGGGCAACGAGCAGTACTTC
CDR3 protein: CASSYTPSGRGNEQYF

V gene: TRBV5-1
clone size: NA
D gene: NA
J gene: TRBJ2-2
CDR3 DNA: TGCGCCAGCAGCTTGGCGACGGGATCCTACACCGGGGAGCTGTTTTTT
CDR3 protein: CASSLATGSYTGELFF

V gene: TRBV5-1
clone size: NA
D gene: TRBD1
J gene: TRBJ2-1
CDR3 DNA: TGCGCCAGCAGCTTGGGGGACAGGGTTGACAATGAGCAGTTCTTC
CDR3 protein: CASSLGDRVDNEQFF

V gene: TRBV9
clone size: NA
D gene: NA
J gene: TRBJ1-2
CDR3 DNA: TGTGCCAGCAGCGTAGGGAGTTATTATGGCTACACCTTC
CDR3 protein: CASSVGSYYGYTF

V gene: TRBV9
clone size: NA
D gene: NA
J gene: TRBJ2-4
CDR3 DNA: TGTGCCAGCAGCGACCCCAGGGGCGACATTCAGTACTTC
CDR3 protein: CASSDPRGDIQYF

V gene: TRBV15
clone size: NA
D gene: NA
J gene: TRBJ2-7
CDR3 DNA: TGTGCCACCAGCAGAGATGCAACGGCCTACGAGCAGTACTTC
CDR3 protein: CATSRDATAYEQYF

V gene: TRBV5-4
clone size: NA
D gene: NA
J gene: TRBJ1-4
CDR3 DNA: TGTGCCAGCAGCCCCGGAGGGGGGGACGGTGAAAAACTGTTTTTT
CDR3 protein: CASSPGGGDGEKLFF

V gene: TRBV28
clone size: NA
D gene: TRBD1
J gene: TRBJ2-7
CDR3 DNA: TGTGCCAGCAGTTCCCCGGGACAGGGGGCGGGGGAGCAGTACTTC
CDR3 protein: CASSSPGQGAGEQYF

V gene: TRBV5-1
clone size: NA
D gene: NA
J gene: TRBJ2-5
CDR3 DNA: TGCGCCAGCAGCGAGAGGACAGTCCAGACCCAGTACTTC
CDR3 protein: CASSERTVQTQYF

V gene: TRBV7-2
clone size: NA
D gene: TRBD1
J gene: TRBJ1-6
CDR3 DNA: TGTGCCAGCAGCATGGGACAGCATAATTCACCCCTCCACTTT
CDR3 protein: CASSMGQHNSPLHF

V gene: TRBV11-2
clone size: NA
D gene: NA
J gene: TRBJ2-3
CDR3 DNA: TGTGCCAGCAGCTTATTTGTAGCACCTACCGATACGCAGTATTTT
CDR3 protein: CASSLFVAPTDTQYF

V gene: TRBV4-3
clone size: NA
D gene: NA
J gene: TRBJ1-3
CDR3 DNA: TGCGCCAGCAGCCAAGATAGAAACACCATATATTTT
CDR3 protein: CASSQDRNTIYF